This is a list of T cell receptor beta chains from one sample in a study of identical twins. MiXCR, applied by TCRdb to the 5' RACE reads, yields one record per CDR3 protein. The sample has hundreds of thousands of distinct CDR3 sequences, about 12% seen once. These same data were also listed under a study on yellow fever vaccine responses in identical twins.

Sequences were obtained from PBMCs. Receptors were obtained from a woman in her late teens or twenties in good health. Both conserved end residues are trimmed from each CDR3. Each record gives: V gene, clone size, CDR3 protein. The size entry is marked missing in some rows and otherwise reads once, few, many or a size class.

>TRBV6-6|few
ASIEGLGNTIY
>TRBV7-9|few
ASSSSGTGSSSPLH
>TRBV27|.
ASSLLPTDSYEQY
>TRBV6-1|few
ASKIGPGELF
>TRBV3-1|.
ASSRPGQGNEQY
>TRBV28|few
ASMAQGISSYEQY
>TRBV9|few
ASSVGGGLETEAF
>TRBV4-2|many
ASSQASSGHYEQY
>TRBV6-5|.
ASSYFPVGTTDNEQF
>TRBV7-8|.
ASSSQTGGRVQPQH
>TRBV6-6|few
ASRAETTEAF
>TRBV25-1|few
ASRESRGNYGYT
>TRBV5-4|few
ASSFKSRSSYNEQF
>TRBV10-3|.
AIREDPYNEQF
>TRBV7-2|.
ASTTAGSGGWYEQY
>TRBV12-3/TRBV12-4|many
ASDRIGSYNEQF
>TRBV3-1|.
ASSTWTGIAGGGIETQY
>TRBV25-1|.
ASSEPWAANTGELF
>TRBV7-9|.
ASSLGEGGPADEQF
>TRBV3-1|.
ASVQGTETQY
>TRBV28|few
ASSFSWSGDRYEQY
>TRBV6-5|.
ASSYSRRPEYNEQF
>TRBV29-1|.
SVEDSAKSTETQY
>TRBV5-1|many
ASSLEQSYEQY
>TRBV12-3/TRBV12-4|.
ASSSTGTPKGTEAF
>TRBV20-1|.
SAGMDTEAF
>TRBV20-1|.
SALHGTAPISNQPQH
>TRBV6-1|.
ASRDRALGETQY
>TRBV5-1|.
ASSLDPTNTGELF
>TRBV3-1|many
ASSQGENQPQH
>TRBV15|.
ATSSRLAGAIEQY
>TRBV5-1|few
ASRRDRGPQETQY
>TRBV5-1|few
ASSLVFGGGQNEQETQY
>TRBV11-1|few
ASSLAALRGASGANVLT
>TRBV12-3/TRBV12-4|many
ASSLALGGVYGYT
>TRBV28|many
ASRLAGSSYNEQF
>TRBV20-1|many
SARALAGGPGETQY
>TRBV6-5|.
ASSYDPSGRYEQY
>TRBV12-3/TRBV12-4|.
ASSDGTGYYTEAF
>TRBV3-1|few
ASSQVLSQHYGYT
>TRBV3-1|.
ASSHVGEVNNEQF
>TRBV2|.
ASSAGGRADTQY
>TRBV29-1|few
SVVLLRQGGYGYT
>TRBV12-3/TRBV12-4|few
ASTPSGHNEQF
>TRBV28|.
ASSLLSGGAGYNEQF
>TRBV20-1|few
SAISFSGKSYEQY
>TRBV4-1|.
ASSQGRGKYEQY
>TRBV5-1|.
ASSLDSGRGYT
>TRBV12-3/TRBV12-4|.
ASSPPGLAALSYNEQF
>TRBV18|.
ASSPGAPTEAF
>TRBV20-1|few
SARKRQVLNTEAF
>TRBV5-5|few
ASSLWTGGNIQY
>TRBV29-1|.
SVGKDGAGGAKNIQY
>TRBV28|.
ASSFRYGETQY
>TRBV7-8|.
ASSSTRLDEQF
>TRBV12-3/TRBV12-4|many
ASSRTGPNNYEQY
>TRBV7-6|few
ASSLTYGGNTGELF
>TRBV29-1|.
SVGSQEQY